The 30 T cell receptor beta chains given below trace back to one sample, sequenced in a study of CD8+ T cells in alopecia areata. In each case, RNA was isolated and then reverse transcribed into cDNA as the sequencing template. Generated by immunoSEQ multiplex PCR, the TCRdb table keeps only in-frame clones and is missing some. This sample carries some 150,000 clones, around half of them seen once, and the ten largest clones take approximately 19%. The sample was CD8+ T cells sorted from blood, taken at week 0. The receptors come from a human donor with alopecia areata.

V and J are TRBV2 and TRBJ1-1, with D possibly matching TRBD1 (5 bases). Trimming took 6 bases from V and 0 from J, leaving 14 bases between them. This CDR3 has 15 amino acids. Germline CDR1 SNHLY, CDR2 FYNNEI. CDR3 amino acids: CASRHWGTMNTEAFF. For the CDR3, the DNA is TGTGCCAGCAGACACTGGGGGACCATGAACACTGAAGCTTTCTTT.

This chain connects TRBV9 to TRBJ1-2, with D hard to call. Germline V lookup: CDR1 SGDLS, CDR2 YYNGEE. CDR3 length equals 19 residues. The ends were cut back, 2 bases at V and 8 bases at J, with 31 bases in the middle. The CDR3 sequence: CASSVNVQPERIRTGGYTF. In DNA, the CDR3 is TGTGCCAGCAGCGTCAATGTGCAGCCCGAAAGGATCCGGACGGGAGGCTACACCTTC. The variable domain in full, completed from reference TRBV9 and TRBJ1-2, reads DSGVTQTPKHLITATGQRVTLRCSPRSGDLSVYWYQQSLDQGLQFLIQYYNGEERAKGNILERFSAQQFPDLHSELNLSSLELGDSALYFCASSVNVQPERIRTGGYTFGSGTRLTVV.

In its sample, this clone was seen a few times. J is TRBJ2-3 and V is TRBV7-2, with 10 bases that match TRBD1. V was clipped by 4 bases and J by 5 bases; unmatched bases: 3. The CDR3 has 14 residues. Germline CDR1 and CDR2: SGHTA and FQGNSA. CDR3 sequence reads: CASSSDRGRDTQYF. Here the CDR3 DNA reads TGTGCCAGCAGCTCCGACAGGGGGCGAGATACGCAGTATTTT.

The CDR3, as DNA: TGCAGCGTGGGGGAGCCTAGCTCCTACAATGAGCAGTTCTTC. Amino acids: CSVGEPSSYNEQFF. The rearrangement joins TRBV29-1 to TRBJ2-1; perhaps D is TRBD1 or TRBD2 (5 bases each). This CDR3 is 14 amino acids long. V was trimmed by 6 bases and J by 0 bases, leaving 12 bases between them. Germline values: CDR1 SQVTM, CDR2 ANQGSEA.

This clone was observed a handful of times. The chain carries TRBV29-1 and TRBJ2-7, with D unclear. V shed 6 bases and J shed 0 bases, with 18 bases lying between them. Looked up from germline, CDR1 is SQVTM and CDR2 is ANQGSEA. This CDR3 has 15 residues. The CDR3 DNA is TGCAGCGTCCACGAAAGTAATGCCCTCTCCTACGAGCAGTACTTC. Translating gives CSVHESNALSYEQYF.

V usage is TRBV4-1 and J usage is TRBJ1-1; D is unclear. Germline values: CDR1 MGHRA, CDR2 YSYEKL. CDR3 length: 13 amino acids. With 0 bases removed from V and 6 bases from J, the gap between germline ends came to 8 bases. For the CDR3, the DNA is TGCGCCAGCAGCCAAGACCCAGCCTCTGAAGCTTTCTTT. This codes for CASSQDPASEAFF.

The chain is built from TRBV9 and TRBJ2-2; the D call may be TRBD1 or TRBD2 (6 bases each). V shed 2 bases and J shed 7 bases, with 21 bases lying between them. This CDR3 contains 17 residues. Germline CDR1 reads SGDLS; CDR2 reads YYNGEE. CDR3 sequence (DNA): TGTGCCAGCAGCGTGGGGGCCCCGCGACTAGAAGGCGGGGAGCTGTTTTTT. This encodes CASSVGAPRLEGGELFF.

The rearrangement links TRBV7-7 to TRBJ2-7; a weak D match, TRBD2 (6 bases). Germline V gives CDR1 SSHAT, CDR2 FNYEAQ (reference sequence). The CDR3 is 13 residues long. Trimming left V 5 bases short and J 6 bases short, with 14 bases between. CDR3 nucleotides: TGTGCCAGCAGCCCTAAGGTGGGGGGCGAGCAGTACTTC. Its translation is CASSPKVGGEQYF.

This clone was found many times. The chain links TRBV6-6 to TRBJ2-3, with D possibly being TRBD1 (5 bases). The CDR3 loop spans 15 amino acids. CDR1 and CDR2 from the germline V gene are MNHNY and SVGAGI (reference sequence). V lost 5 bases, J lost 0 bases, and 12 bases lay in between. This chain's CDR3 is CASSVQGGSTDTQYF. As DNA, the CDR3 is TGTGCCAGCAGTGTCCAGGGTGGGAGCACAGATACGCAGTATTTT.

The genes are TRBV30 and TRBJ2-1; maybe TRBD1 (6 bases). The germline gives CDR1 GTSNPN, CDR2 SVGIG (reference sequence). The V end lost 7 bases, the J end lost 9 bases, and 19 bases lay between the germline ends. The CDR3 loop spans 13 amino acids. CDR3: CAFEGHLSGEQFF. The CDR3 region has the DNA TGTGCCTTTGAGGGACACCTGAGTGGTGAGCAGTTCTTC.

This clone was counted a few times. V gene TRBV4-3 combines with J gene TRBJ2-3; D is unclear. Germline CDR1 reads LGHNA; CDR2 reads YSLEER. The CDR3 has 13 residues. Trimming left V 0 bases short and J 6 bases short, with 7 bases between. The chain's CDR3 is CASSQEGWDTQYF. The CDR3 DNA is TGCGCCAGCAGCCAAGAAGGGTGGGATACGCAGTATTTT.

This clone was recorded a few times. The chain is built from TRBV29-1 and TRBJ2-7; D is uncertain. Trimming pared 0 bases from V and 4 bases from J, leaving 10 bases between. CDR3 length equals 13 residues. Germline V gene sequence: CDR1 SQVTM, CDR2 ANQGSEA. The CDR3 nucleotides read TGCAGCGTTGAAGATTTGGGAAGTTACGAGCAGTACTTC. Amino acid sequence: CSVEDLGSYEQYF.

The chain links TRBV14 to TRBJ2-1, with 10 nucleotides matching TRBD2. Germline loops: CDR1 SGHDN, CDR2 FVKESK. V was clipped by 2 bases and J by 2 bases; unmatched bases: 3. The CDR3 has 16 amino acids. The CDR3 DNA reads as TGTGCCAGCAGCCAACGGACTAGCGGCACCTACAATGAGCAGTTCTTC. It is translated as CASSQRTSGTYNEQFF.

The rearrangement joins TRBV29-1 to TRBJ1-2, with TRBD1 as a possible D gene (5 bases). The V gene lost 4 bases and the J gene lost 6 bases, with 6 bases spanning the gap. Germline V gene lookup returns CDR1 SQVTM and CDR2 ANQGSEA. The CDR3 extends over 10 amino acids. The CDR3 region has the DNA TGCAGCGTTGGAGGGGATGGCTACACCTTC. Translation gives CSVGGDGYTF.

This clone has just one count. The chain uses TRBV11-2 and TRBJ2-3, with D tentatively TRBD1 or TRBD2 (5 bases each). Per the germline V gene, CDR1 is SGHAT and CDR2 is FQNNGV. Trimming took off 1 base at V and 3 bases at J, with 14 bases between the two ends. The CDR3 is 16 residues long. The CDR3: CASSLAQGVRTDTQYF. In DNA, the CDR3 is TGTGCCAGCAGCTTAGCCCAGGGAGTGAGAACAGATACGCAGTATTTT. Based on the CDR3 plus reference TRBV11-2 and TRBJ2-3, the full variable domain is EAGVAQSPRYKIIEKRQSVAFWCNPISGHATLYWYQQILGQGPKLLIQFQNNGVVDDSQLPKDRFSAERLKGVDSTLKIQPAKLEDSAVYLCASSLAQGVRTDTQYFGPGTRLTVL.

V gene TRBV13 combines with J gene TRBJ2-7; unclear D gene. The CDR3 totals 15 residues. V was trimmed by 4 bases and J by 3 bases, leaving 16 bases between them. Germline CDR1 is PRHDT and CDR2 is FYEKMQ (reference sequence). The chain's CDR3 is CASSWSSPTFYEQYF. The CDR3 nucleotides are TGTGCCAGCAGCTGGTCCTCCCCCACGTTCTACGAGCAGTACTTC. The whole variable domain, filled in from reference TRBV13 and TRBJ2-7, reads AAGVIQSPRHLIKEKRETATLKCYPIPRHDTVYWYQQGPGQDPQFLISFYEKMQSDKGSIPDRFSAQQFSDYHSELNMSSLELGDSALYFCASSWSSPTFYEQYFGPGTRLTVT.

The rearrangement joins TRBV29-1 to TRBJ2-1; the D gene is possibly TRBD2 (5 bases). CDR1 is SQVTM and CDR2 is ANQGSEA in the germline V gene. V was shortened by 8 bases and J by 10 bases, with 15 bases between the two germline ends. The CDR3 runs 11 residues. The CDR3 DNA sequence: TGCAGCACCATGGACTTAGGAGAGCAGTTCTTC. This encodes CSTMDLGEQFF.

This chain uses TRBV5-6 with TRBJ2-7; D call uncertain. CDR1 is SGHDT, CDR2 YYEEEE, per germline. CDR3 size: 12 residues. Trimming took 2 bases from V and 6 from J, leaving 9 bases between them. The CDR3 region has the DNA TGTGCCAGCAGCTTTGGGTCCAGCGAGCAGTACTTC. This encodes CASSFGSSEQYF.

The rearrangement joins TRBV13 to TRBJ2-7, with a weak D call TRBD1 (5 bases). There are 14 residues in the CDR3. Trimming took 5 bases from V and 3 from J, leaving 14 bases between them. The germline V gene encodes CDR1 PRHDT and CDR2 FYEKMQ (reference sequence). CDR3 sequence (DNA): TGTGCCAGCAGCGAATCCCGGACATACTACGAGCAGTACTTC. It encodes CASSESRTYYEQYF.

The sample holds a few counts of this clone. The chain combines TRBV5-1 with TRBJ2-3, with D possibly being TRBD2 (5 bases). Trimming removed 1 base at V and 3 bases at J, with 6 bases between. Germline CDR1 and CDR2: SGHRS and YFSETQ. The CDR3 runs 13 residues. The CDR3 protein is CASSLSGTDTQYF. DNA for the CDR3: TGCGCCAGCAGCTTGTCGGGGACAGATACGCAGTATTTT.

There are a few counts of this clone. This sequence joins TRBV6-5 and TRBJ2-5; no clear D. CDR3 length equals 11 residues. Between the trimmed V and J ends, which lost 7 bases and 2 bases, there was a span of 5 bases. Germline V lookup: CDR1 MNHEY, CDR2 SVGAGI. CDR3 sequence: CASTRQETQYF. In nucleotides, the CDR3 is TGTGCCAGCACTAGGCAAGAGACCCAGTACTTC.

The rearrangement uses TRBV15 and TRBJ2-3; TRBD2 agrees at 10 bases. This CDR3 is 15 amino acids long. Germline V gives CDR1 LNHNV, CDR2 YYDKDF (reference sequence). Losses at the gene ends were 0 bases for V and 5 bases for J; bases not matched to a gene: 2. The CDR3 protein is CATSRESSGGDTQYF. The CDR3 DNA sequence: TGTGCCACCAGCAGAGAGTCTAGCGGGGGAGATACGCAGTATTTT.

The V gene is TRBV29-1, the J gene TRBJ2-2, with 7 bases identical to TRBD1. The CDR3 has 14 residues. CDR1 and CDR2 from the germline V gene are SQVTM and ANQGSEA. V shed 6 bases and J 8 bases; nucleotides not matched to a gene: 12. The CDR3 DNA sequence: TGCAGCGTCCCCAGGGGGAGAGGGACAGGGGAGCTGTTTTTT. Its translation is CSVPRGRGTGELFF.

J is TRBJ1-6 and V is TRBV4-1; TRBD1 agrees at 10 bases. CDR1 is MGHRA, CDR2 YSYEKL, per germline. There are 16 residues in the CDR3. V was clipped by 0 bases and J by 10 bases; unmatched bases: 6. The CDR3 bases are TGCGCCAGCAGCCAAGAGGCCGGGACAGGGGCCTCACCCCTCCACTTT. Translation gives CASSQEAGTGASPLHF.

The V call is TRBV10-3, the J call TRBJ2-3, with 7 bases identical to TRBD1. The CDR3 is 13 amino acids. Germline CDR1 and CDR2: ENHRY and SYGVKD. J was trimmed by 2 bases and V by 10 bases; bases with no gene match: 6. CDR3 coding DNA: TGTGCCACTACAGGGGAATACACAGATACGCAGTATTTT. Protein sequence: CATTGEYTDTQYF.

This sequence joins TRBV27 and TRBJ2-6; D call uncertain. V lost 5 bases, J lost 5 bases, and 7 bases lay in between. The CDR3 totals 13 residues. Germline V gene lookup returns CDR1 MNHEY and CDR2 SMNVEV (reference sequence). Written as DNA, the CDR3 is TGTGCCAGCAGTCCTTTGCGGGCCAACGTCCTGACTTTC. Translated: CASSPLRANVLTF.

The rearrangement uses TRBV29-1 and TRBJ1-1; D is undetermined. Deletions cut 4 bases from V and 6 bases from J, with 9 bases between. The CDR3 has 11 amino acids. The germline CDR1 and CDR2 sequences are SQVTM and ANQGSEA. The CDR3 is CSVVVGAEAFF. DNA for the CDR3: TGCAGCGTTGTGGTGGGCGCTGAAGCTTTCTTT.

Comment on this clone: At the DNA level, this CDR3 is encoded by other sequences in the same sample as well. The J gene is TRBJ2-7, the V gene TRBV30; 8 bases map to TRBD1. The J segment lost 2 bases and the V segment lost 0 bases, leaving 3 bases of the junction unmatched. This CDR3 spans 14 amino acids. Germline V gene data show CDR1 as GTSNPN and CDR2 as SVGIG (reference sequence). The CDR3 here is CAWSVGTGTYEQYF. The CDR3, as DNA: TGTGCCTGGAGTGTTGGGACAGGAACCTACGAGCAGTACTTC.

The chain employs TRBV30 and TRBJ2-7; D possibly corresponds to TRBD2 (6 bases). V gave up 0 bases and J gave up 0 bases, with 15 bases separating them. The CDR3 is 16 residues long. Germline CDR1 and CDR2: GTSNPN and SVGIG (reference sequence). The CDR3 DNA reads TGTGCCTGGAGTGTACTGCGGGAAGACACCTCCTACGAGCAGTACTTC. Its protein product is CAWSVLREDTSYEQYF.

The rearrangement links TRBV4-1 to TRBJ2-7; D is unresolved. Looked up from germline, CDR1 is MGHRA and CDR2 is YSYEKL. The CDR3 covers 15 residues. V was clipped by 1 base and J by 3 bases, with 13 bases between them. The CDR3 loop is CASSQVRGTSYEQYF. DNA for the CDR3: TGCGCCAGCAGCCAAGTTCGCGGAACCAGCTACGAGCAGTACTTC.